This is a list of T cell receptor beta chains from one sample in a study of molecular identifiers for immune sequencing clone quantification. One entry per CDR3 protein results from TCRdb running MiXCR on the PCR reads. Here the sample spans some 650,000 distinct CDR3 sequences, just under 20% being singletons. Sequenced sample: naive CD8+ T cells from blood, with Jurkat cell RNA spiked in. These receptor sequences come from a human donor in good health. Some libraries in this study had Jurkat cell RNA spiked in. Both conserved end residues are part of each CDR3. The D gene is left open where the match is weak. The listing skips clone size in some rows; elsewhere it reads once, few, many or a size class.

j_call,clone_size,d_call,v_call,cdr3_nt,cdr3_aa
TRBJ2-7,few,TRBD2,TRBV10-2,TGCGCCAGCAGGACTAGCGGGAGGGCCGGCGAGCAGTACTTC,CASRTSGRAGEQYF
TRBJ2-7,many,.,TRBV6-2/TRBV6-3,TGTGCCAGCACCCGGAGAGACCGCTACGAGCAGTACTTC,CASTRRDRYEQYF
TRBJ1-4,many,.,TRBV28,TGTGCCAGCAGCTCCACCCCACCGACGGAGGCAACTAATGAAAAACTGTTTTTT,CASSSTPPTEATNEKLFF
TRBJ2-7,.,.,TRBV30,TGTGCCTGGAGTTCCGTTTCTGGGAGCGAGCAGTACTTC,CAWSSVSGSEQYF
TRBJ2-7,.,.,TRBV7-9,TGTGCCAGCAGCTTATCTCTTCATCCCGGGGAGCAGTACTTC,CASSLSLHPGEQYF
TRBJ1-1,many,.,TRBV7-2,TGTGCCAGCAGCTCCCCCGACTGGGGGACTGAAGCTTTCTTT,CASSSPDWGTEAFF
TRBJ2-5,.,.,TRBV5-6,TGTGCCAGCAGCTTCAGCGGAACCACACAAGAGACCCAGTACTTC,CASSFSGTTQETQYF
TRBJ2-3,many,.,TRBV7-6,TGTGCCAGCAGCTCAGAAGAATCCAACAGGTTTAGCACAGATACGCAGTATTTT,CASSSEESNRFSTDTQYF
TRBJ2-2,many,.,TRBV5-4,TGTGCCAGCAGCTTGAAGAACGTCGGGGAGCTGTTTTTT,CASSLKNVGELFF
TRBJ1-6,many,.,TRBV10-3,TGTGCCATCACCCCTGAGGCCTATAATTCACCCCTCCACTTT,CAITPEAYNSPLHF
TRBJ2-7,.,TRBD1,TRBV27,TGTGCCAGCAGTTTACTATTGGGACAGGGTTACGAGCAGTACTTC,CASSLLLGQGYEQYF